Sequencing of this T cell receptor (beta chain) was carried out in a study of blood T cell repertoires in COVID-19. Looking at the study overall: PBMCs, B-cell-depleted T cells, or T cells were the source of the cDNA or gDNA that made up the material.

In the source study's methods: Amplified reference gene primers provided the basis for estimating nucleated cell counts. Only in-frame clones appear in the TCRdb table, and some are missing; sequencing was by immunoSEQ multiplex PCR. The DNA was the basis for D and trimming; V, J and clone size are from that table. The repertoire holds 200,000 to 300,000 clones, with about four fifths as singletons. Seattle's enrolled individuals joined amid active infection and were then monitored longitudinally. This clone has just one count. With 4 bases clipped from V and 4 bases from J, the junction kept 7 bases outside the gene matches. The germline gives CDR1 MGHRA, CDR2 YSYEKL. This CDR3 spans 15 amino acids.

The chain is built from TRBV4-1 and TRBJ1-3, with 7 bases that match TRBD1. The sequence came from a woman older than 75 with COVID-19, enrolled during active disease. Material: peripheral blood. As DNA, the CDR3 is TGCGCCAGCAGCCCAAGGGGACAGTCCGGAAACACCATATATTTT. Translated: CASSPRGQSGNTIYF.